One TCR beta chain is described in this entry. With V trimmed by 9 bases and J by 0 bases, 17 bases remained unmatched. The CDR3 contains 18 residues. Germline values: CDR1 LNHDA, CDR2 SQIVND (reference sequence). This sample was taken from a study of OX40 agonist ivuxolimab in advanced cancers. Study-wide background: Ivuxolimab doses were 0.01, 0.1, 0.3, 1.5, 3 or 10 mg/kg every 2 weeks. Previous treatment with anti-PD-1, anti-PD-L1 or anti-CTLA-4 therapy was allowed; 30% to 50% had received some.

Profiling relied on immunoSEQ multiplex PCR, and the TCRdb table lists in-frame clones only, not all of them. The sample shows about 120,000 clones, more than 80% of them seen only once. This TCR came from an adult with an advanced solid tumor such as melanoma, head and neck, liver or kidney cancer. This material consisted of CD4+ or CD8+ T cells sorted from blood, taken in a trial of the OX40 agonist ivuxolimab. V is TRBV19 and J is TRBJ1-1, with 9 bases lining up with TRBD1. CDR3 sequence reads: CASHPGQGSPRMNTEAFF. The CDR3 DNA reads TGTGCCAGCCACCCGGGACAGGGTTCCCCCCGGATGAACACTGAAGCTTTCTTT.